This T cell receptor beta chain derives from a study of CD8 T cells in acute hepatitis C reinfection. Time point here: naive CD8 control sorted from an acute-time-point sample. There are 12 residues in the CDR3. The ends were cut back, 0 bases at V and 7 bases at J, with 5 bases in the middle. The germline gives CDR1 SGHTS, CDR2 YDEGEE. Sequencing was performed with immunoSEQ multiplex PCR; in TCRdb, only in-frame clones are kept and a portion is missing. The sample consists of about 38,000 clones, approximately 85% of them appearing once. Study findings and constraints: More than ten public clonotypes were found regardless of outcome. All groups preferentially used TRBV04 and TRBV06, which was not due to overrepresentation in the naive pool.

For this clone: Its antigen is as yet unknown.

This chain connects TRBV5-8 to TRBJ2-1, with a tentative D call TRBD2 (5 bases). This clonotype was sampled from a woman under 30 who spontaneously cleared hepatitis C infection. Sequenced material: naive CD8+ T cells from PBMCs. CDR3 in amino acids: CASSLGGNEQFF. CDR3 sequence (DNA): TGTGCCAGCAGCTTGGGCGGGAATGAGCAGTTCTTC. The whole variable domain, remainder taken from reference TRBV5-8 and TRBJ2-1, is EAGVTQSPTHLIKTRGQQATLRCSPISGHTSVYWYQQALGLGLQFLLWYDEGEERNRGNFPPRFSGRQFPNYSSELNVNALELEDSALYLCASSLGGNEQFFGPGTRLTVL.